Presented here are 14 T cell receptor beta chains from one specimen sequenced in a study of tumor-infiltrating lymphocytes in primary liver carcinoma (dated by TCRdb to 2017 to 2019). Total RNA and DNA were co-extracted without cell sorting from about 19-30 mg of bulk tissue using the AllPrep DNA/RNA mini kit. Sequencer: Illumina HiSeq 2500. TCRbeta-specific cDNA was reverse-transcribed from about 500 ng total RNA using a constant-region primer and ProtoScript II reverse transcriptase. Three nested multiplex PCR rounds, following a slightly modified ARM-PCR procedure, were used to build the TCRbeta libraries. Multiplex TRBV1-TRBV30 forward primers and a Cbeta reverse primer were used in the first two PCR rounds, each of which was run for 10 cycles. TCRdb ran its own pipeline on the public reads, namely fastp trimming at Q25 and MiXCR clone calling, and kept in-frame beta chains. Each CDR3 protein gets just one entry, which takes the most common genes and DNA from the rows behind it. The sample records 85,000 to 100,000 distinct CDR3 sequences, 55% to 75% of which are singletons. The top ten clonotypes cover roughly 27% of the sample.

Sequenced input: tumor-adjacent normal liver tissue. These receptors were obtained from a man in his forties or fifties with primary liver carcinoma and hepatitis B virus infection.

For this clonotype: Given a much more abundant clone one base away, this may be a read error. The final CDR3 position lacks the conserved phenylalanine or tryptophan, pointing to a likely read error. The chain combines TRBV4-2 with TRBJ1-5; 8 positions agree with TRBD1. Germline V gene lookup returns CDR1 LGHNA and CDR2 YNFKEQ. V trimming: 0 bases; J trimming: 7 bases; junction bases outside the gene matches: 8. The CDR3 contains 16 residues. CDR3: CASSQDWGQVGQPQHL. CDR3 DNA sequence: TGTGCCAGCAGCCAAGATTGGGGACAGGTCGGCCAGCCCCAGCATCTT.

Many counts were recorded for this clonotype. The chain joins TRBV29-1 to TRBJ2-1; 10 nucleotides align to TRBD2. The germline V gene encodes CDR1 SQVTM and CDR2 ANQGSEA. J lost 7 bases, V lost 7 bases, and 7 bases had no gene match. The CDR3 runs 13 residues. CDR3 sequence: CSESGRAVNEQFF. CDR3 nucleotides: TGCAGCGAAAGCGGGAGGGCCGTGAATGAGCAGTTCTTC.

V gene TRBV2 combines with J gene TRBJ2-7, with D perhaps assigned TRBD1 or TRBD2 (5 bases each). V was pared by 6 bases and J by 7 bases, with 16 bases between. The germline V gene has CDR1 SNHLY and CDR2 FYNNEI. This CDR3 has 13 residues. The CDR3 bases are TGTGCCAGCAGCTCCGGGACGGCCAGGGAGCAGTACTTC. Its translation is CASSSGTAREQYF.

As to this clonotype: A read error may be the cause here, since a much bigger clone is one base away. The CDR3 reads CASSSGLAGAYGGLFF. The CDR3, as DNA: TGTGCCAGCAGCTCGGGACTAGCGGGAGCTTACGGGGGGCTGTTTTTT. This chain links TRBV5-4 with TRBJ2-2; 14 bases map to TRBD2. Per germline, CDR1 SGHNT and CDR2 YYREEE (reference sequence). The CDR3 covers 16 residues.

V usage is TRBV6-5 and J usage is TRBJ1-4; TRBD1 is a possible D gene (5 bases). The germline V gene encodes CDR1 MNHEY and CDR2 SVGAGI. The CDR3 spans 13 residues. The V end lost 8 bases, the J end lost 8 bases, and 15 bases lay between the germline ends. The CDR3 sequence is CASGYMGGEKLFF. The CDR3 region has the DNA TGTGCCAGCGGGTACATGGGGGGGGAAAAACTGTTTTTT.

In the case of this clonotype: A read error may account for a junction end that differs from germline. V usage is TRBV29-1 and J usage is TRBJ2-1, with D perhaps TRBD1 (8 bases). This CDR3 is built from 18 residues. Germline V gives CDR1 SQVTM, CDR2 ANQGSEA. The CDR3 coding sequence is TGCAGCCTTGAAGGGGGGGGTTGGGCAGGGGGCCGTTCCAATGAGCAGTTATTC. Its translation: CSLEGGGWAGGRSNEQLF.

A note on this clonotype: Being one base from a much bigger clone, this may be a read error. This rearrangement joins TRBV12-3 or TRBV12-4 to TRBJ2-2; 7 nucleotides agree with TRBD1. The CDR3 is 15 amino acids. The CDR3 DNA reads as TGTGCCAGCAGTTTAGGGGCAGGGGGTACCGGGGAGCCGTTTTTT. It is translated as CASSLGAGGTGEPFF.

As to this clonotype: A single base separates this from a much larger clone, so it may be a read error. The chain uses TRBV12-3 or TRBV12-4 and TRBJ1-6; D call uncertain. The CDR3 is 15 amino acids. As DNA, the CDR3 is TGTGCCAGCACCTTGGGTCCGGTAACGGAGTCACCCCCCCACTTT. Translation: CASTLGPVTESPPHF.

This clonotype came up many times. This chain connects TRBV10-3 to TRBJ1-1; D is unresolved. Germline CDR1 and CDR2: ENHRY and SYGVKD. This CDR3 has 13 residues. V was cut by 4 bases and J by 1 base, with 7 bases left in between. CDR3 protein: CAISAAGNTEAFF. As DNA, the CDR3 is TGTGCCATCAGTGCTGCGGGGAACACTGAAGCTTTCTTT.

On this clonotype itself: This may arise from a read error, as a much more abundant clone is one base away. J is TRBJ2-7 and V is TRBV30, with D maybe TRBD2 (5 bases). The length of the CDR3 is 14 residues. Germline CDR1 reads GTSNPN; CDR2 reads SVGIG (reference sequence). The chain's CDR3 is CTWSVVGSGEEQYF. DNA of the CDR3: TGTACCTGGAGTGTGGTGGGGTCTGGGGAGGAGCAGTACTTC.

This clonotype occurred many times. The CDR3 sequence is CASSLTSGGASEQFF. The CDR3 bases are TGCGCCAGCAGCCTCACTAGCGGGGGAGCGAGTGAGCAGTTCTTC. The chain uses TRBV4-1 and TRBJ2-1, with 11 positions matching TRBD2. The CDR3 extends over 15 amino acids. Germline CDR1 MGHRA, CDR2 YSYEKL. The J segment lost 9 bases and the V segment lost 4 bases, leaving 8 bases of the junction unmatched.

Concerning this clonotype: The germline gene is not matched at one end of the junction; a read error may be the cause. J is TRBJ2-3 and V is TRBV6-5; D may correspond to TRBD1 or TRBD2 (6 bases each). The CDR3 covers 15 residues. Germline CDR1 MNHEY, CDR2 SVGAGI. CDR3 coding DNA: TGTGCCAACAGTTACTCGGGAAGGGGGGCAGATACGCAGTATTTT. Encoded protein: CANSYSGRGADTQYF.

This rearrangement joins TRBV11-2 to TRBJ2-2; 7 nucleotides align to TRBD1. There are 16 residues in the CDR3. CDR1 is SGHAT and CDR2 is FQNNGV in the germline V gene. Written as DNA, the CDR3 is TGTGTCGGCAGCTTCCCGACAGGGATGGTCTCCGGGGAGCTGTTTTTT. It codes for CVGSFPTGMVSGELFF.

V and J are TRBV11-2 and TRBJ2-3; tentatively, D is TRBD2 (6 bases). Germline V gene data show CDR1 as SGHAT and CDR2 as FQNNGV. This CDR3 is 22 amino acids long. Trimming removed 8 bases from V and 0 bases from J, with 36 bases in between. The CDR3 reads CASYLGGGNFNVTSSSTDTQYF. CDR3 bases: TGTGCCAGCTATTTGGGAGGTGGCAACTTCAACGTGACGTCGTCTAGCACAGATACGCAGTATTTT.